This note documents a single T cell receptor (beta chain) sequence. Its antigen is not identified. This entry is derived from a study of neoadjuvant anti-PD-1 for oral cavity cancer. Study-level information: Around day 43, patients without progression received a fourth nivolumab dose before surgery. Broader study findings: TCR analyses covered only a few patients per response group.

The V end was cut by 3 bases, the J end by 4 bases, with 9 bases between. Germline V gene data show CDR1 as SNHLY and CDR2 as FYNNEI. This CDR3 is 13 amino acids long. This table comes from immunoSEQ multiplex PCR, and its TCRdb copy is limited to in-frame clones, with some not included. The profile shows fewer than 90,000 clones, 84% of them singletons. This specimen was PBMCs, taken before nivolumab (anti-PD-1) treatment. The V call is TRBV2, the J call TRBJ1-2, with a possible D match to TRBD1 (6 bases). The sequence was obtained from a person aged 40 to 85 with oral cavity squamous cell carcinoma. CDR3 sequence (DNA): TGTGCCAGCAGTGACGTGGGGGCCTATGGCTACACCTTC. It is translated as CASSDVGAYGYTF. Full variable domain (rest looked up from reference TRBV2 and TRBJ1-2): EPEVTQTPSHQVTQMGQEVILRCVPISNHLYFYWYRQILGQKVEFLVSFYNNEISEKSEIFDDQFSVERPDGSNFTLKIRSTKLEDSAMYFCASSDVGAYGYTFGSGTRLTVV.